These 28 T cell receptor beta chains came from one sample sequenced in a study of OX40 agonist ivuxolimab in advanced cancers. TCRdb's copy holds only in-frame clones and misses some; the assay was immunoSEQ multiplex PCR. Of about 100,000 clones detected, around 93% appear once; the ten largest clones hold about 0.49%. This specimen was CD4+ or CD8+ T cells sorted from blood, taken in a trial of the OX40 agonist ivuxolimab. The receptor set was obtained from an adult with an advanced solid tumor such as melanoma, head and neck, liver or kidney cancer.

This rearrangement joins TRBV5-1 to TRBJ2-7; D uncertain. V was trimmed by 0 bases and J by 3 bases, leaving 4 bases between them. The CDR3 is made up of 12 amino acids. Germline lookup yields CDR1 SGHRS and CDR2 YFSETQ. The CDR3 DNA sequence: TGCGCCAGCAGCTTGGTCAACTACGAGCAGTACTTC. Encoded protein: CASSLVNYEQYF.

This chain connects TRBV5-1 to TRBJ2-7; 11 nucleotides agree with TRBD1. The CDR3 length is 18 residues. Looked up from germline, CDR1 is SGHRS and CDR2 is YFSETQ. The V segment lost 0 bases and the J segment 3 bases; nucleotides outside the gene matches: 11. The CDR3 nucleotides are TGCGCCAGCAGCTTGGGTTTTTCCCCCGGGACAGGGGGCTACGAGCAGTACTTC. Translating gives CASSLGFSPGTGGYEQYF.

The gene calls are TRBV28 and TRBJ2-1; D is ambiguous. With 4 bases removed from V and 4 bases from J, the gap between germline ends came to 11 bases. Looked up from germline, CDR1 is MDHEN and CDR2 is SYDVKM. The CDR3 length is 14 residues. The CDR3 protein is CASSSMPRYNEQFF. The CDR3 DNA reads TGTGCCAGCAGTTCCATGCCTAGGTACAATGAGCAGTTCTTC.

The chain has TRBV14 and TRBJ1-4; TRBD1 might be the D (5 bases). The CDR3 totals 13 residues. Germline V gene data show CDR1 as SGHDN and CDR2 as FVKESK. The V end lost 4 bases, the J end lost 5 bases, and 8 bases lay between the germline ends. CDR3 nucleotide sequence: TGTGCCAGCAGCCTGGGACGGAATGAAAAACTGTTTTTT. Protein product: CASSLGRNEKLFF.

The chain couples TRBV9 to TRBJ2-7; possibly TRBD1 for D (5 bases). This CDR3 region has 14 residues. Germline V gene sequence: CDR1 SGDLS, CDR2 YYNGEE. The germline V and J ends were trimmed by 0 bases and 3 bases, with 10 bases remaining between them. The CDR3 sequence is CASSVGAGIYEQYF. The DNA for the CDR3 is TGTGCCAGCAGCGTAGGGGCAGGGATCTACGAGCAGTACTTC.

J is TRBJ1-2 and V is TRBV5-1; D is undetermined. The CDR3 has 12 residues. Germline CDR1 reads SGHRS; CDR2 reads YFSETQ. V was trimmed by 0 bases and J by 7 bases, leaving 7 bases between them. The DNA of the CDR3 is TGCGCCAGCAGCTTGGGAGGCTCTGGCTACACCTTC. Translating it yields CASSLGGSGYTF.

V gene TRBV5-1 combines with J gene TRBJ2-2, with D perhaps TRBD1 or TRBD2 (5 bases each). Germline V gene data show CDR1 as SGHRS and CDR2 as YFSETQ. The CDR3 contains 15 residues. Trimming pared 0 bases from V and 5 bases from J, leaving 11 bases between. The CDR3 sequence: CASSLEAGRTGELFF. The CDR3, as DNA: TGCGCCAGCAGCTTGGAGGCAGGGAGAACCGGGGAGCTGTTTTTT.

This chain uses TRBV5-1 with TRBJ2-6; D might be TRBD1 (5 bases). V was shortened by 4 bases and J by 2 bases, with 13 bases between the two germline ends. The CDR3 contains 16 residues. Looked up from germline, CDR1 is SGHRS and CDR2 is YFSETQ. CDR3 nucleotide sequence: TGCGCCAGCAGCCCGCAGGGTGGCACTGGGGCCAACGTCCTGACTTTC. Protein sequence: CASSPQGGTGANVLTF. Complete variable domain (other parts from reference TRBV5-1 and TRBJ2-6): KAGVTQTPRYLIKTRGQQVTLSCSPISGHRSVSWYQQTPGQGLQFLFEYFSETQRNKGNFPGRFSGRQFSNSRSEMNVSTLELGDSALYLCASSPQGGTGANVLTFGAGSRLTVL.

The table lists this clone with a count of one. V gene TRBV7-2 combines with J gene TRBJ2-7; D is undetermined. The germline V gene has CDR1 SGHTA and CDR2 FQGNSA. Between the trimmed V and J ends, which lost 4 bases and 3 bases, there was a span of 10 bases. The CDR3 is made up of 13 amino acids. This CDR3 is CASSSTPGYEQYF. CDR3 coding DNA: TGTGCCAGCAGCTCCACCCCAGGCTACGAGCAGTACTTC. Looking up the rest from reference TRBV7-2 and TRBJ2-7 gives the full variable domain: GAGVSQSPSNKVTEKGKDVELRCDPISGHTALYWYRQSLGQGLEFLIYFQGNSAPDKSGLPSDRFSAERTGGSVSTLTIQRTQQEDSAVYLCASSSTPGYEQYFGPGTRLTVT.

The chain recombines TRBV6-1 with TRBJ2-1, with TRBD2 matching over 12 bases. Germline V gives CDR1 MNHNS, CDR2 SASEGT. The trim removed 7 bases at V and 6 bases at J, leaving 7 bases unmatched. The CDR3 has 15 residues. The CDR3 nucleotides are TGTGCCAGCAACCAACTAGCGGGAGGTAGCAATGAGCAGTTCTTC. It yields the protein CASNQLAGGSNEQFF.

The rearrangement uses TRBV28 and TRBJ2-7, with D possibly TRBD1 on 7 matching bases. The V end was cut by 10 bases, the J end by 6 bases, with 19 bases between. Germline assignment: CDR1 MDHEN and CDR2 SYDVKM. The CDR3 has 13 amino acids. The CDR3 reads CATHRGTVIEQYF. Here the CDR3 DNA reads TGTGCCACCCACCGCGGGACAGTCATCGAGCAGTACTTC.

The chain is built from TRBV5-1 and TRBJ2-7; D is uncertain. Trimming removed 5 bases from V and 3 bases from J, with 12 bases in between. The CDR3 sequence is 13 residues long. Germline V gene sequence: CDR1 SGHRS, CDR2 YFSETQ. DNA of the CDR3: TGCGCCAGCAGTATCGGGTTTGACTACGAGCAGTACTTC. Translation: CASSIGFDYEQYF.

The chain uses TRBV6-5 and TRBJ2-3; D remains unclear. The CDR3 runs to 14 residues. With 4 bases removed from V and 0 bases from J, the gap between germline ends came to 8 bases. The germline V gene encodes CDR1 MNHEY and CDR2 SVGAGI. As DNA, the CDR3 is TGTGCCAGCAGTTCCCCCCGCAGCACAGATACGCAGTATTTT. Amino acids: CASSSPRSTDTQYF.

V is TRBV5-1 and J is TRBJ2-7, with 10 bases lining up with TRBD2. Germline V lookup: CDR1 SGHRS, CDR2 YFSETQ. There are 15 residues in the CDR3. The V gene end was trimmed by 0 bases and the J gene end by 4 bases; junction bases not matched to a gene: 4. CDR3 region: CASSLVTSGTYEQYF. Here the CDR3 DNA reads TGCGCCAGCAGCTTGGTAACTAGCGGGACGTACGAGCAGTACTTC.

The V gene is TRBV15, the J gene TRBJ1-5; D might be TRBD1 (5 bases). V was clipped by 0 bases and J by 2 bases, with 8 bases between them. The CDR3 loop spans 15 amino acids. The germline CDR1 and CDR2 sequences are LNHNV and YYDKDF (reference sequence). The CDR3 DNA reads TGTGCCACCAGCAGAGATCTAGGGGGCAATCAGCCCCAGCATTTT. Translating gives CATSRDLGGNQPQHF.

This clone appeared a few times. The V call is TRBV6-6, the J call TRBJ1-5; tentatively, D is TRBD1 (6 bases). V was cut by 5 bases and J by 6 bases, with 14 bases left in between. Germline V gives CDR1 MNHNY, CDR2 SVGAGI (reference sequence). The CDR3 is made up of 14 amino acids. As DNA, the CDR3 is TGTGCCAGCAGTCCGGACAGAGACCTTCAGCCCCAGCATTTT. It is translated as CASSPDRDLQPQHF.

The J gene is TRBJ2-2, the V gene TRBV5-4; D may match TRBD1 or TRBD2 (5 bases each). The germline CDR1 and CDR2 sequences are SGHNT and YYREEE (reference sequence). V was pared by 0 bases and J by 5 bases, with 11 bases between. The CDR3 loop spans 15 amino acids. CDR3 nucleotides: TGTGCCAGCAGCTTGGGCCCAGGGAGTACCGGGGAGCTGTTTTTT. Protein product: CASSLGPGSTGELFF. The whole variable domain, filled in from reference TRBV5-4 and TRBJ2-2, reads ETGVTQSPTHLIKTRGQQVTLRCSSQSGHNTVSWYQQALGQGPQFIFQYYREEENGRGNFPPRFSGLQFPNYSSELNVNALELDDSALYLCASSLGPGSTGELFFGEGSRLTVL.

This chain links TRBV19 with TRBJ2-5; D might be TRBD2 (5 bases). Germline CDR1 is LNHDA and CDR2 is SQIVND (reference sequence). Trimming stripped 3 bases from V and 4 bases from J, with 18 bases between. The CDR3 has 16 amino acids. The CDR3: CASSMAVRGIGETQYF. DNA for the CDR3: TGTGCCAGTAGTATGGCCGTGAGAGGGATAGGAGAGACCCAGTACTTC.

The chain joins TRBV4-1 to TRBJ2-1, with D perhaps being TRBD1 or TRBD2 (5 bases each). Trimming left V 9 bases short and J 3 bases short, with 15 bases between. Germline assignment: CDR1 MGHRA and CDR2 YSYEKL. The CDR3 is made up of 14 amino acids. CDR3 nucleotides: TGCGCCAGTACCCCCAGTGGGGGCTACAATGAGCAGTTCTTC. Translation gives CASTPSGGYNEQFF.

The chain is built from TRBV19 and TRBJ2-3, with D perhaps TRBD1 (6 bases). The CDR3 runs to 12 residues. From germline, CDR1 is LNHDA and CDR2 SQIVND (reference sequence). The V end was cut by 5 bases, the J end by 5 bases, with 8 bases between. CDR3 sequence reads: CASSVRGDTQYF. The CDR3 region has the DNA TGTGCCAGTAGTGTCAGGGGAGATACGCAGTATTTT. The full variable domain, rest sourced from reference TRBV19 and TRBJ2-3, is DGGITQSPKYLFRKEGQNVTLSCEQNLNHDAMYWYRQDPGQGLRLIYYSQIVNDFQKGDIAEGYSVSREKKESFPLTVTSAQKNPTAFYLCASSVRGDTQYFGPGTRLTVL.

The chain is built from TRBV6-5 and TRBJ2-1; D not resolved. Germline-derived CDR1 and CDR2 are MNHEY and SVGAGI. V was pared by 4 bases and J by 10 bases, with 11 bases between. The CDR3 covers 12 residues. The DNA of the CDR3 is TGTGCCAGCAGTTCGGGTGGCTTGGAGCAGTTCTTC. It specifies CASSSGGLEQFF.

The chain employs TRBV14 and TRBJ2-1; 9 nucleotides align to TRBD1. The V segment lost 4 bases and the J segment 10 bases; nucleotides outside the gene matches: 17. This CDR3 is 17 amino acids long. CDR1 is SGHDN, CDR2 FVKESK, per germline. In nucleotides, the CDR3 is TGTGCCAGCAGCCTCTTTGATATAGGACAGGGGTTCGGGGAGCAGTTCTTC. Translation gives CASSLFDIGQGFGEQFF.

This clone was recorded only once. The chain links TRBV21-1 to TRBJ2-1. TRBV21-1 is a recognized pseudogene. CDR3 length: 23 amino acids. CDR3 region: CASSRGPGVWVGTHKSSYNEQFF. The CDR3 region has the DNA TGTGCCAGCAGCAGGGGGCCGGGGGTGTGGGTAGGGACGCACAAGAGCTCCTACAATGAGCAGTTCTTC.

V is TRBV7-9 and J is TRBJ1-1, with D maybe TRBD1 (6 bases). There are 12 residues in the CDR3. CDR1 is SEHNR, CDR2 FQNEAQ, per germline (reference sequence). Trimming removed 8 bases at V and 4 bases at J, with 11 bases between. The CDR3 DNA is TGTGCCAGCCGCTGGGGGCCCACTGAAGCTTTCTTT. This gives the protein CASRWGPTEAFF.

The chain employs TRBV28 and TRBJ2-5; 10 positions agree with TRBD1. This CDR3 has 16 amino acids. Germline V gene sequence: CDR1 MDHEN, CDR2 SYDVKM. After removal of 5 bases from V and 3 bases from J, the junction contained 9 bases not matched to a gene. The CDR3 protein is CASSPMMGTGEETQYF. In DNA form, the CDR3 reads TGTGCCAGCAGTCCCATGATGGGGACAGGGGAAGAGACCCAGTACTTC.

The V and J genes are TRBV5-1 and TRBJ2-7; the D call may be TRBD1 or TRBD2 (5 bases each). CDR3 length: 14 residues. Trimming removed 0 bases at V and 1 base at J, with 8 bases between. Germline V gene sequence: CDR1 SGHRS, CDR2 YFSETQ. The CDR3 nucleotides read TGCGCCAGCAGCTTGGGGGACGGATCCTACGAGCAGTACTTC. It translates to CASSLGDGSYEQYF. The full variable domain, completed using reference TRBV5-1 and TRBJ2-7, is KAGVTQTPRYLIKTRGQQVTLSCSPISGHRSVSWYQQTPGQGLQFLFEYFSETQRNKGNFPGRFSGRQFSNSRSEMNVSTLELGDSALYLCASSLGDGSYEQYFGPGTRLTVT.

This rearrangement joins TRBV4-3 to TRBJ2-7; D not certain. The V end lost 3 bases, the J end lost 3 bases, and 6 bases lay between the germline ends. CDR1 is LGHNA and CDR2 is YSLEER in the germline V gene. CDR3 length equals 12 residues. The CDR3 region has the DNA TGCGCCAGCAGCCACCCAGGCTACGAGCAGTACTTC. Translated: CASSHPGYEQYF.

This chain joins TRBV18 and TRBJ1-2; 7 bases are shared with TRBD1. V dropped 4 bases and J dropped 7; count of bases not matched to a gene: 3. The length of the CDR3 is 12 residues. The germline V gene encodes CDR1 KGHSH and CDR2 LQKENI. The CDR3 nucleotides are TGTGCCAGCTCACTACAGGGGTCTGGCTACACCTTC. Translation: CASSLQGSGYTF.